The clone carrying this T cell receptor beta chain has a handful of counts. The sample originates from a study of T cells after yellow fever vaccination. V was pared by 0 bases and J by 2 bases, with 5 bases of the junction left unmatched. The CDR3 length is 16 residues. Germline assignment: CDR1 SGHAT and CDR2 FQNNGV. TCRdb re-analysed the 5' RACE reads in MiXCR, keeping a single row per CDR3 protein. The sample has around 340,000 distinct CDR3 sequences, about 9.5% seen once. The clonotype originates from a man younger than 35 who received the YFV17D yellow fever vaccine. The V and J genes are TRBV11-2 and TRBJ2-7; 9 nucleotides line up with TRBD1. Sequences were derived from PBMCs, sampled on the day of the first yellow fever vaccination. CDR3 DNA sequence: TGTGCCAGCAGCTTAGATCCCGGGACAGGGACCTACGAGCAGTACGTC. The encoded protein is CASSLDPGTGTYEQYV.